This entry lists 4 T cell receptor beta chains sequenced from one sample in a study of beta chain features in type 1 diabetes. The authors reverse transcribed all of the isolated RNA, so sequencing captured expressed TCRB transcripts. This table comes from immunoSEQ multiplex PCR, and its TCRdb copy is limited to in-frame clones, with some not included. The table lists under 300,000 clones, approximately 15% of them singletons. Their specific antigens are unknown. Whole-study findings and limits: TCRB CDR3s from Type 1 diabetes patients were moderately but significantly shorter in all four CD4+ subsets.

Sequencing was performed on naive CD4+ T cells from blood. The receptors were gathered from a man under 40 with type 1 diabetes.

This clone was picked up a small number of times. V is TRBV5-4 and J is TRBJ2-7; 9 bases are shared with TRBD2. Germline values: CDR1 SGHNT, CDR2 YYREEE (reference sequence). V was pared by 5 bases and J by 5 bases, with 5 bases of the junction left unmatched. The CDR3 is 13 residues long. The CDR3 loop reads CASSPAGGDEQYF. CDR3 bases: TGTGCCAGCAGTCCGGCGGGAGGGGACGAGCAGTACTTC.

The chain recombines TRBV2 with TRBJ2-2; tentative D call: TRBD2 (5 bases). V was shortened by 7 bases and J by 0 bases, with 9 bases between the two germline ends. In germline, CDR1 is SNHLY, CDR2 FYNNEI. The CDR3 runs to 14 residues. In nucleotides, the CDR3 is TGTGCCAGCATGGACTTCGCGAACACCGGGGAGCTGTTTTTT. This sequence encodes CASMDFANTGELFF.

This chain links TRBV5-4 with TRBJ2-7; the match to TRBD1 covers 8 bases. Germline CDR1 and CDR2: SGHNT and YYREEE (reference sequence). The CDR3 sequence is 13 residues long. Trimming took 4 bases from V and 3 from J; bases not matched to a gene: 3. CDR3 amino acids: CASSLGTGYEQYF. The CDR3 bases are TGTGCCAGCAGCCTAGGGACAGGCTACGAGCAGTACTTC.

This clone has a handful of counts. The genes are TRBV5-1 and TRBJ2-7; unclear D gene. The CDR3 contains 13 residues. The germline CDR1 and CDR2 sequences are SGHRS and YFSETQ. V lost 4 bases and J lost 0, with 8 bases in between. Here the CDR3 DNA reads TGCGCCAGCAGCCCCTACCTCTCCTACGAGCAGTACTTC. Protein sequence: CASSPYLSYEQYF.